Following are 32 T cell receptor beta chains from one sample sequenced in a study of T-cell reconstitution after alpha-beta-depleted transplantation in children (dated by TCRdb to about 2016). The label giving this sample's treatment or condition can be read as: allogeneic hematopoietic cell transplantation with graft depleted of TCRalphabeta T cells and CD19 B cells. Library method: PCR. Sequencing relied on an Illumina HiSeq 2500. To normalize quantification of the TCRbeta repertoire, the TCR libraries were built with molecular barcoding that relied on unique molecular identifiers. TCRdb reprocessed the public reads (quality trimming at Q25 with fastp, clone calling with MiXCR) and kept in-frame beta chains. Records with the same CDR3 protein are collapsed into one entry carrying the most frequent genes and DNA. Here the sample has about 580,000 distinct CDR3 sequences; 23% occur a single time. Around 14% of the sample lies in the top ten.

The input for sequencing was PBMCs, mostly from graft donor cells, taken 360 days after TCRalphabeta/CD19-depleted stem cell transplant. These receptors originate from a boy less than two years old who had a stem cell transplant for acute myeloid leukemia, so the T cells may come from the graft donor.

This clonotype occurred a few times. J is TRBJ2-1 and V is TRBV20-1; 14 nucleotides match TRBD2. V trimming: 0 bases; J trimming: 7 bases; junction bases outside the gene matches: 8. The germline V gene encodes CDR1 DFQATT and CDR2 SNEGSKA (reference sequence). The CDR3 loop spans 17 amino acids. The CDR3 is CSARDRLAGGPQNEQFF. CDR3 in DNA: TGCAGTGCTAGAGATAGACTAGCGGGGGGGCCACAAAATGAGCAGTTCTTC.

V and J are TRBV2 and TRBJ1-5; 8 bases align to TRBD1. The CDR3 is made up of 14 amino acids. J gave up 6 bases and V 3 bases, and 4 bases lay outside the gene matches. Germline V gene data show CDR1 as SNHLY and CDR2 as FYNNEI. The CDR3 region is CASSEDRVGQPQHF. Written as DNA, the CDR3 is TGTGCCAGCAGTGAGGACAGGGTGGGTCAGCCCCAGCATTTT.

This clonotype has ten or more counts. V is TRBV12-3 or TRBV12-4 and J is TRBJ2-7, with D possibly being TRBD1 (5 bases). Trimming removed 3 bases from V and 3 bases from J, with 12 bases in between. This CDR3 is 14 amino acids long. Here the CDR3 DNA reads TGTGCCAGCAGTTTCTTGGGGCAGTTCTACGAGCAGTACGTC. This gives the protein CASSFLGQFYEQYV.

Details on this clonotype: The germline gene is not matched at one end of the junction; a read error may be the cause. The J gene is TRBJ1-4, the V gene TRBV20-1, with D hard to call. The germline CDR1 and CDR2 sequences are DFQATT and SNEGSKA (reference sequence). The CDR3 consists of 15 residues. CDR3 residues: CSARAPGRTNEKLIF. The DNA for the CDR3 is TGCAGTGCTAGAGCCCCGGGCAGGACGAATGAAAAACTGATTTTT.

The chain joins TRBV7-2 to TRBJ2-7; D could derive from TRBD1 or TRBD2 (6 bases each). Between the trimmed V and J ends, which lost 2 bases and 7 bases, there was a span of 24 bases. CDR3 length: 17 residues. Germline CDR1 reads SGHTA; CDR2 reads FQGNSA. The CDR3: CASSLRGAGSPLREQYF. The CDR3 DNA sequence: TGTGCCAGCAGCTTAAGGGGGGCAGGGAGTCCACTGAGGGAGCAGTACTTC. Based on the CDR3 plus reference TRBV7-2 and TRBJ2-7, the full variable domain is GAGVSQSPSNKVTEKGKDVELRCDPISGHTALYWYRQSLGQGLEFLIYFQGNSAPDKSGLPSDRFSAERTGGSVSTLTIQRTQQEDSAVYLCASSLRGAGSPLREQYFGPGTRLTVT.

This CDR3 reads CASSLDSPRVLYNEQFF. The CDR3 bases are TGTGCCAGCAGCTTAGATTCGCCCAGGGTCCTCTACAATGAGCAGTTCTTC. The chain links TRBV7-9 to TRBJ2-1; TRBD1 might be the D (5 bases). V was pared by 1 base and J by 3 bases, with 16 bases between. This CDR3 has 17 amino acids. Germline-derived CDR1 and CDR2 are SEHNR and FQNEAQ (reference sequence).

At least ten counts were recorded for this clonotype. The genes are TRBV12-3 or TRBV12-4 and TRBJ1-5; no firm D call. V was pared by 4 bases and J by 4 bases, with 8 bases between. This CDR3 has 13 residues. Written as DNA, the CDR3 is TGTGCCAGCAGTTCCACGATAAATCAGCCCCAGCATTTT. This gives the protein CASSSTINQPQHF.

Many counts were recorded for this clonotype. The chain is built from TRBV27 and TRBJ2-3; no firm D call. Per the germline V gene, CDR1 is MNHEY and CDR2 is SMNVEV (reference sequence). V lost 6 bases, J lost 0 bases, and 4 bases lay in between. This CDR3 is 12 amino acids long. The CDR3 reads CASRGSTDTQYF. The CDR3 nucleotides are TGTGCCAGCAGGGGGAGCACAGATACGCAGTATTTT.

The chain employs TRBV15 and TRBJ2-1; D ambiguous. Trimming stripped 3 bases from V and 0 bases from J, with 9 bases between. Per the germline V gene, CDR1 is LNHNV and CDR2 is YYDKDF (reference sequence). The CDR3 is 15 residues long. This CDR3 is CATSSRAGSYNEQFF. The CDR3 nucleotides are TGTGCCACCAGCAGTCGGGCAGGCTCCTACAATGAGCAGTTCTTC.

This clonotype showed up just a few times. V gene TRBV11-2 combines with J gene TRBJ2-7; no clear D. The CDR3 runs 15 residues. V dropped 5 bases and J dropped 0 bases, with 14 bases sitting between them. Per the germline V gene, CDR1 is SGHAT and CDR2 is FQNNGV. This chain's CDR3 is CASSADGLVSYEQYV. In DNA, the CDR3 is TGTGCCAGCAGCGCGGACGGATTGGTCTCCTACGAGCAGTACGTC.

This clonotype was seen repeatedly, ten times or more. The chain recombines TRBV5-1 with TRBJ1-1; maybe TRBD1 (5 bases). Per the germline V gene, CDR1 is SGHRS and CDR2 is YFSETQ. The CDR3 consists of 14 residues. V was cut by 0 bases and J by 1 base, with 7 bases left in between. The CDR3 protein is CASSLEGKNTEAFF. For the CDR3, the DNA is TGCGCCAGCAGCTTGGAGGGGAAGAACACTGAAGCTTTCTTT.

In this sample, this clonotype turned up a few times. The chain has TRBV20-1 and TRBJ1-5; 10 nucleotides line up with TRBD1. Looked up from germline, CDR1 is DFQATT and CDR2 is SNEGSKA (reference sequence). V dropped 0 bases and J dropped 5; count of bases not matched to a gene: 7. The CDR3 has 16 amino acids. CDR3 protein: CSARDLGQGVYQPQHF. CDR3 nucleotides: TGCAGTGCTAGAGATCTCGGACAGGGGGTCTATCAGCCCCAGCATTTT.

A remark on this clonotype: This sequence may be a read error, since a much larger clone differs from it by one base. The V call is TRBV20-1, the J call TRBJ1-5; no clear D. The CDR3 is 13 residues long. Germline V CDR1 and CDR2: DFQATT, SNEGSKA (reference sequence). Trimming stripped 4 bases from V and 0 bases from J, with 7 bases between. The CDR3 DNA reads as TGCAGTGCTACAGGCTATAGCAATCAGCCCCAGCATTTT. Its translation: CSATGYSNQPQHF.

The CDR3 DNA follows: TGTGCCAGCAGTCACCTCGACAGGACTCCCTACGAGCAGTACTTC. It specifies CASSHLDRTPYEQYF. This chain connects TRBV6-2 or TRBV6-3 to TRBJ2-7; D is perhaps TRBD1 (6 bases). CDR1 MNHEY and CDR2 SVGEGT come from the germline V gene. Trimming stripped 5 bases from V and 2 bases from J, with 16 bases between. This CDR3 spans 15 amino acids.

The rearrangement links TRBV7-2 to TRBJ2-7, with 13 bases lining up with TRBD2. The CDR3 is made up of 15 amino acids. V lost 5 bases, J lost 3 bases, and 4 bases stayed unmatched. CDR1 is SGHTA and CDR2 is FQGNSA in the germline V gene. The DNA for the CDR3 is TGTGCCAGCAGCCCCAGGACTAGCGGGGGCTACGAGCAGTACTTC. Encoded protein: CASSPRTSGGYEQYF.

This clonotype was counted between two and nine times. The genes are TRBV4-3 and TRBJ2-1, with 9 nucleotides matching TRBD1. CDR1 LGHNA and CDR2 YSLEER come from the germline V gene. V trimming: 2 bases; J trimming: 3 bases; junction bases outside the gene matches: 5. This CDR3 is built from 16 residues. The CDR3 DNA sequence: TGCGCCAGCAGCCAAAGGGACAGGGTTTTCTACAATGAGCAGTTCTTC. Translating it yields CASSQRDRVFYNEQFF.

V and J are TRBV27 and TRBJ1-4; D remains unclear. Deletions cut 6 bases from V and 5 bases from J, with 13 bases between. CDR3 length equals 14 residues. Germline V lookup: CDR1 MNHEY, CDR2 SMNVEV (reference sequence). The CDR3 loop reads CASRTGLENEKLFF. The CDR3 DNA reads as TGTGCCAGCAGGACGGGCTTAGAGAATGAAAAACTGTTTTTT.

The chain employs TRBV4-3 and TRBJ2-1; TRBD2 is a possible D gene (5 bases). There are 15 residues in the CDR3. The V end was cut by 1 base, the J end by 6 bases, with 13 bases between. Germline assignment: CDR1 LGHNA and CDR2 YSLEER. CDR3 region: CASSQARRYGNEQFF. CDR3 in DNA: TGCGCCAGCAGCCAAGCCCGGAGGTACGGCAATGAGCAGTTCTTC.

The chain has TRBV5-5 and TRBJ1-4; D remains ambiguous. CDR1 SGHKS and CDR2 YYEKEE come from the germline V gene (reference sequence). The germline V and J ends were trimmed by 2 bases and 0 bases, with 8 bases remaining between them. The CDR3 sequence is 15 residues long. The CDR3 here is CASSFSGSTNEKLFF. The CDR3 DNA reads as TGTGCCAGCAGCTTTTCGGGCTCAACTAATGAAAAACTGTTTTTT.

The genes are TRBV6-1 and TRBJ2-7; D gene ambiguous. Germline V gives CDR1 MNHNS, CDR2 SASEGT. The ends were cut back, 5 bases at V and 0 bases at J, with 8 bases in the middle. The CDR3 is 13 amino acids. The CDR3 DNA is TGTGCCAGCAGTAAGGCTGGCTCCTACGAGCAGTACTTC. It codes for CASSKAGSYEQYF.

This clonotype was detected only a few times. This sequence joins TRBV6-1 and TRBJ1-5, with D hard to call. Germline V CDR1 and CDR2: MNHNS, SASEGT. The CDR3 runs to 14 residues. V lost 6 bases, J lost 6 bases, and 15 bases lay in between. CDR3 DNA: TGTGCCAGCAGCCCTGGTGGGGTAATTCAGCCCCAGCATTTT. Residues: CASSPGGVIQPQHF.

This clonotype was seen repeatedly, ten times or more. The chain joins TRBV29-1 to TRBJ2-2, with 7 bases aligning to TRBD1. Germline CDR1 is SQVTM and CDR2 is ANQGSEA. Trimming cost V 4 bases and J 4 bases; bases outside gene matches: 15. The CDR3 covers 17 residues. The CDR3 sequence: CSVGGSRDSAVTGELFF. The CDR3, as DNA: TGCAGCGTTGGTGGCTCCCGGGACAGCGCAGTCACCGGGGAGCTGTTTTTT.

This chain links TRBV4-3 with TRBJ2-7; 10 bases are a match to TRBD2. This CDR3 region has 17 residues. Looked up from germline, CDR1 is LGHNA and CDR2 is YSLEER. The J segment lost 1 base and the V segment lost 0 bases, leaving 6 bases of the junction unmatched. The CDR3 nucleotides are TGCGCCAGCAGCCAAGAATTAGGGACTAGCGTTTCCTACGAGCAGTACTTC. It is translated as CASSQELGTSVSYEQYF.

This clonotype has ten or more counts. The chain is built from TRBV15 and TRBJ2-7, with D perhaps given as TRBD1 or TRBD2 (5 bases each). The CDR3 has 16 amino acids. The germline V gene encodes CDR1 LNHNV and CDR2 YYDKDF (reference sequence). The V gene lost 3 bases and the J gene lost 3 bases, with 18 bases spanning the gap. CDR3 in DNA: TGTGCCACCAGCAGTACTTGGGGCACTAGAGGCTACGAGCAGTACTTC. Residues: CATSSTWGTRGYEQYF.

This clonotype came up a few times. The chain uses TRBV11-2 and TRBJ2-7; 12 bases match TRBD2. With 1 base clipped from V and 2 bases from J, the junction kept 9 bases outside the gene matches. The germline V gene has CDR1 SGHAT and CDR2 FQNNGV. The CDR3 consists of 18 residues. The CDR3 DNA reads TGTGCCAGCAGCTTAGTAGAACTAGCGGGGGGCTCTACCTACGAGCAGTACTTC. It encodes CASSLVELAGGSTYEQYF.

The chain couples TRBV25-1 to TRBJ2-7; perhaps TRBD2 as D (6 bases). Per the germline V gene, CDR1 is MGHDK and CDR2 is SYGVNS. Deletions cut 6 bases from V and 9 bases from J, with 12 bases between. The CDR3 totals 11 residues. CDR3 loop: CASRFQGGQYF. The DNA of the CDR3 is TGTGCCAGCAGATTTCAGGGAGGGCAGTACTTC.

Many counts were recorded for this clonotype. The V gene is TRBV19, the J gene TRBJ2-1; D unresolved. The CDR3 runs 14 residues. Germline loops: CDR1 LNHDA, CDR2 SQIVND (reference sequence). V was shortened by 7 bases and J by 8 bases, with 18 bases between the two germline ends. Here the CDR3 reads CASTNPGLVDEQFF. The CDR3 DNA reads TGTGCCAGTACCAACCCAGGTCTGGTCGATGAGCAGTTCTTC.

This clonotype was recorded at least ten times. This sequence joins TRBV12-3 or TRBV12-4 and TRBJ2-5; a possible D gene is TRBD2 (6 bases). The CDR3 has 12 residues. Trimming stripped 4 bases from V and 4 bases from J, with 7 bases between. CDR3 sequence (DNA): TGTGCCAGCAGTTCGGAGGGAGAGACCCAGTACTTC. Residues: CASSSEGETQYF.

DNA for the CDR3: TGTGCCAGCAGCTCGACTAGCGGGGGGATAAGCACGAATACGCAGTATTTT. Encoded protein: CASSSTSGGISTNTQYF. V usage is TRBV7-3 and J usage is TRBJ2-3; TRBD2 aligns across 13 bases. CDR1 is SGHTA and CDR2 is FQGTGA in the germline V gene. This CDR3 is 17 amino acids long. V shed 4 bases, J shed 7 bases, and the junction held 11 bases outside the gene matches.

This clonotype was recorded at least ten times. The V gene is TRBV20-1, the J gene TRBJ2-2, with D possibly TRBD2 on 6 matching bases. V was trimmed by 5 bases and J by 6 bases, leaving 16 bases between them. This CDR3 spans 14 amino acids. In germline, CDR1 is DFQATT, CDR2 SNEGSKA (reference sequence). The CDR3 is CSAGDFSYPGELFF. CDR3 sequence (DNA): TGCAGTGCTGGGGACTTTTCCTATCCCGGGGAGCTGTTTTTT.

The V and J genes are TRBV7-8 and TRBJ2-1; 8 nucleotides align to TRBD2. The CDR3 contains 16 residues. Germline V gene sequence: CDR1 SGHVS, CDR2 FQNEAQ. Losses at the gene ends were 5 bases for V and 4 bases for J; bases not matched to a gene: 10. The CDR3 loop reads CASSPSAGGGYNEQFF. The DNA for the CDR3 is TGTGCCAGCAGCCCAAGCGCGGGGGGAGGATACAATGAGCAGTTCTTC.

Many counts were recorded for this clonotype. The gene calls are TRBV4-3 and TRBJ2-7, with D perhaps matching TRBD2 (6 bases). CDR1 is LGHNA and CDR2 is YSLEER in the germline V gene. The CDR3 extends over 13 amino acids. V lost 0 bases and J 7 bases, leaving 10 bases between the germline ends. The CDR3 spells CASSQDWRGEQYF. DNA for the CDR3: TGCGCCAGCAGCCAAGATTGGAGGGGAGAGCAGTACTTC.